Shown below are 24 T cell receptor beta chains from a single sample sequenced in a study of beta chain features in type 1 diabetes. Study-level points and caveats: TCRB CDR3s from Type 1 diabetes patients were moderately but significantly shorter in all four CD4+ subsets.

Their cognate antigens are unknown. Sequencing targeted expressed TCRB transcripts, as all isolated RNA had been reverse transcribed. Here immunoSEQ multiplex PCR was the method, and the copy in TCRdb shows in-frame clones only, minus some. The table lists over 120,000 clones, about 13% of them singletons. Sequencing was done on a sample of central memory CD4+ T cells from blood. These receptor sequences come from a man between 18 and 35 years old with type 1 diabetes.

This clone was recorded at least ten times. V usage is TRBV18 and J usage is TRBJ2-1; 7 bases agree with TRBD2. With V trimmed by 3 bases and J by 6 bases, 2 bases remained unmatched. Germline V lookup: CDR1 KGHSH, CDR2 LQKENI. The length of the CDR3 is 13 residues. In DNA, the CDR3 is TGTGCCAGCTCACCGGCTAGCGGCAATGAGCAGTTCTTC. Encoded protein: CASSPASGNEQFF.

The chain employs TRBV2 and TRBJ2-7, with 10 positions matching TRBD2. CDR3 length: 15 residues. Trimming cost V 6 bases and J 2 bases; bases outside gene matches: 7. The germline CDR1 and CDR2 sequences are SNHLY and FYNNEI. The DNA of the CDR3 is TGTGCCAGCAGCGTACTAGCGGGACTTACCTACGAGCAGTACTTC. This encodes CASSVLAGLTYEQYF.

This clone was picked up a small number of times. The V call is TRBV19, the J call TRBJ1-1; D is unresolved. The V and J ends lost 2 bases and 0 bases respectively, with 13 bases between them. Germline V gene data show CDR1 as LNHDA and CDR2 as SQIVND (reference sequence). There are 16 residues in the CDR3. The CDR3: CASSIIPPLMNTEAFF. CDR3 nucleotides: TGTGCCAGTAGTATAATTCCACCTCTAATGAACACTGAAGCTTTCTTT. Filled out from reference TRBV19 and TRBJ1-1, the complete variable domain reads DGGITQSPKYLFRKEGQNVTLSCEQNLNHDAMYWYRQDPGQGLRLIYYSQIVNDFQKGDIAEGYSVSREKKESFPLTVTSAQKNPTAFYLCASSIIPPLMNTEAFFGQGTRLTVV.

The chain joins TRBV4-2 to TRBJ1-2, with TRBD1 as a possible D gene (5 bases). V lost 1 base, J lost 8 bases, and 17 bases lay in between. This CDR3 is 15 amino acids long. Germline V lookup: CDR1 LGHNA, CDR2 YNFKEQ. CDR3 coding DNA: TGTGCCAGCAGCCAAGGGACTGCGGGGCTTGGGGGCTACACCTTC. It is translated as CASSQGTAGLGGYTF.

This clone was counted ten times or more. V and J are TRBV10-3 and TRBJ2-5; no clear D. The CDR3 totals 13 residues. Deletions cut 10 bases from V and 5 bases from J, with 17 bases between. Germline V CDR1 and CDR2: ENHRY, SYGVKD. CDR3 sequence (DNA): TGTGCCACCCTCCGATTCTTAGAGGAGACCCAGTACTTC. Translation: CATLRFLEETQYF.

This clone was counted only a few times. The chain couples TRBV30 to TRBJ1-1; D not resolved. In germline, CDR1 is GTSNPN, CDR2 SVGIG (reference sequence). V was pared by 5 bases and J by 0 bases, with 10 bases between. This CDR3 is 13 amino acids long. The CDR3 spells CAWGEQMNTEAFF. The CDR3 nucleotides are TGTGCCTGGGGGGAACAGATGAACACTGAAGCTTTCTTT.

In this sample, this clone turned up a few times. CDR3 region: CASSYRQGTDTQYF. The CDR3 coding sequence is TGTGCCAGCAGCTACCGACAGGGTACCGATACGCAGTATTTT. This chain joins TRBV5-4 and TRBJ2-3, with 7 bases aligning to TRBD1. Germline-derived CDR1 and CDR2 are SGHNT and YYREEE (reference sequence). The CDR3 has 14 amino acids. The J segment lost 6 bases and the V segment lost 3 bases, leaving 7 bases of the junction unmatched.

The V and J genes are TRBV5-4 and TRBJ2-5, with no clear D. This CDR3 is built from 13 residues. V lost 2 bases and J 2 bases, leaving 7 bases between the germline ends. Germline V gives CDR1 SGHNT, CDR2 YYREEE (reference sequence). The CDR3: CASSFVGQETQYF. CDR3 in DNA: TGTGCCAGCAGCTTCGTGGGTCAAGAGACCCAGTACTTC.

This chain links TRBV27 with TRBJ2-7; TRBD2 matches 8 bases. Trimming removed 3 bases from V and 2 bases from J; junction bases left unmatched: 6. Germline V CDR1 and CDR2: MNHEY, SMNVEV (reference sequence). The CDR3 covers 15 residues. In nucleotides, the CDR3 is TGTGCCAGCAGTTTGGTAGCGGGGCCTGCCTACGAGCAGTACTTC. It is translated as CASSLVAGPAYEQYF.

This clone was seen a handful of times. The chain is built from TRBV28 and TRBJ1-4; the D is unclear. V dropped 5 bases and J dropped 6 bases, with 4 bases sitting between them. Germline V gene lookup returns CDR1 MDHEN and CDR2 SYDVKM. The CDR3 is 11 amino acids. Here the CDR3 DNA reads TGTGCCAGCAGTCCCGATGAAAAACTGTTTTTT. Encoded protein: CASSPDEKLFF.

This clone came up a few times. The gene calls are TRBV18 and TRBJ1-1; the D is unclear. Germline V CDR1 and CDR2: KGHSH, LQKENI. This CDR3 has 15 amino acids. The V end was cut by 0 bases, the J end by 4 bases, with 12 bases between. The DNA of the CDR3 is TGTGCCAGCTCACCACCCGCCGGGAAGGGCACTGAAGCTTTCTTT. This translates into CASSPPAGKGTEAFF.

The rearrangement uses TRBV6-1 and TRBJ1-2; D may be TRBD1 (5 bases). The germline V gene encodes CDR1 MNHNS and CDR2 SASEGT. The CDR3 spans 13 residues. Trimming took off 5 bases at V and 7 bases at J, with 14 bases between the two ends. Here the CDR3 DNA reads TGTGCCAGCAGTCCTTTGACAGAATCTGGCTACACCTTC. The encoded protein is CASSPLTESGYTF.

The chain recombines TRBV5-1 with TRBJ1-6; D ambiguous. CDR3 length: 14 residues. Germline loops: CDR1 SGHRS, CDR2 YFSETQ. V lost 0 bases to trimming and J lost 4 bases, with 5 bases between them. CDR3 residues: CASSLAGYNSPLHF. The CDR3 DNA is TGCGCCAGCAGCTTGGCGGGGTATAATTCACCCCTCCACTTT.

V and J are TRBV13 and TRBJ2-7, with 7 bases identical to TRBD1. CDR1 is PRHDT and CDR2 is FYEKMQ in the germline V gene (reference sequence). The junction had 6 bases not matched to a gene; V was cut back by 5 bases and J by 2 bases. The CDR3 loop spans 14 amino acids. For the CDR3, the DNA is TGTGCCAGCAGCCGAACAGGGGCCGCCTACGAGCAGTACTTC. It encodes CASSRTGAAYEQYF.

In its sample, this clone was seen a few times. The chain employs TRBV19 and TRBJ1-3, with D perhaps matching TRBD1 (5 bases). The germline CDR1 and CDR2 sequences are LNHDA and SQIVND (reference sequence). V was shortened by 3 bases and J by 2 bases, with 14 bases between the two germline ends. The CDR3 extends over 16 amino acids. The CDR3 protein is CASSIPLTVTGNTIYF. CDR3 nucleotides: TGTGCCAGTAGTATCCCCCTGACAGTTACTGGAAACACCATATATTTT.

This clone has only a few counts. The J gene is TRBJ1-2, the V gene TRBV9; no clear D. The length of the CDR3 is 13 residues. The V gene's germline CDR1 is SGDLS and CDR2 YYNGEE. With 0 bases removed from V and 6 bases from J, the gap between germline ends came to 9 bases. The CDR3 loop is CASSVESRNGYTF. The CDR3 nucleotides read TGTGCCAGCAGCGTAGAATCCCGGAATGGCTACACCTTC.

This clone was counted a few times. The CDR3 reads CASSDGGAEAFF. Here the CDR3 DNA reads TGTGCCAGCAGTGATGGAGGCGCTGAAGCTTTCTTT. V gene TRBV6-1 combines with J gene TRBJ1-1; D remains ambiguous. The ends were cut back, 3 bases at V and 6 bases at J, with 8 bases in the middle. Germline loops: CDR1 MNHNS, CDR2 SASEGT. The CDR3 contains 12 residues.

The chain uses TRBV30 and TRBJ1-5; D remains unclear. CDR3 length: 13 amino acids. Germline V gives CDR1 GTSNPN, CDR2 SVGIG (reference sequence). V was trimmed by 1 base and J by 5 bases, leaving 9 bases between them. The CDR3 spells CAWSGWGDQPQHF. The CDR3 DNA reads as TGTGCCTGGAGTGGATGGGGTGATCAGCCCCAGCATTTT.

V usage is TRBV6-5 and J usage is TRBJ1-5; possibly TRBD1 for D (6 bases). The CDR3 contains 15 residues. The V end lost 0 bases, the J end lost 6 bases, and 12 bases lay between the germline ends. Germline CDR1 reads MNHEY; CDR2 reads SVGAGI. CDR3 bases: TGTGCCAGCAGTTACTCTTCCGGGGGCGGTCAGCCCCAGCATTTT. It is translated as CASSYSSGGGQPQHF.

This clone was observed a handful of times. CDR3 DNA sequence: TGTGCCAGCAGTGAAGGAGGTGCCCGGCTTAACTATGGCTACACCTTC. As protein: CASSEGGARLNYGYTF. The chain combines TRBV2 with TRBJ1-2; no reliable D call. CDR1 is SNHLY, CDR2 FYNNEI, per germline. The CDR3 spans 16 residues. V was trimmed by 1 base and J by 1 base, leaving 13 bases between them.

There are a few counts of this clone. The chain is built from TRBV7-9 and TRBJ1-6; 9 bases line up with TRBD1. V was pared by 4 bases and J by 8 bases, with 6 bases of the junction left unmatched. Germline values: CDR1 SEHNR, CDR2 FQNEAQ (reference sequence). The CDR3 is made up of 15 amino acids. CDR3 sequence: CASSYKGQGDSPLHF. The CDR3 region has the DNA TGTGCCAGCAGCTACAAGGGACAGGGAGATTCACCCCTCCACTTT.

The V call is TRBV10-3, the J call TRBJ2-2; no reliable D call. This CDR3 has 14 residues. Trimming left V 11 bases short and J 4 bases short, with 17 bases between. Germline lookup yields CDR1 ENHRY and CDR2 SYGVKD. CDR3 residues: CAVRPDGVTGELFF. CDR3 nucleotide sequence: TGTGCCGTCCGGCCCGACGGAGTCACCGGGGAGCTGTTTTTT.

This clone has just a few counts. The CDR3 reads CASSLRGSPLHF. In nucleotides, the CDR3 is TGTGCCAGCAGCTTACGCGGTTCACCCCTCCACTTT. The rearrangement joins TRBV7-2 to TRBJ1-6; D gene uncertain. The CDR3 covers 12 residues. Per the germline V gene, CDR1 is SGHTA and CDR2 is FQGNSA. V was trimmed by 2 bases and J by 9 bases, leaving 5 bases between them.

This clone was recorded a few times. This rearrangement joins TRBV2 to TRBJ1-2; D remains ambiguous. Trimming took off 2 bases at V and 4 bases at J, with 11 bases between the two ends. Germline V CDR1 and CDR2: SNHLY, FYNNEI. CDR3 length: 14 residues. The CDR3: CASSEQVQFYGYTF. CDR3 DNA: TGTGCCAGCAGTGAACAGGTTCAATTCTATGGCTACACCTTC.